These T cell receptor beta chains were read from a single sample in a study of blood T cells in healthy people across ages. Each CDR3 protein gets one entry after TCRdb re-called the 5' RACE reads with MiXCR. The sample yields 550,000 to 600,000 distinct CDR3 sequences, around half seen once. The sample was blood. These TCRs come from a man of 80 years or more in good health. Both conserved end residues are part of each CDR3.

>TRBV5-1|TRBJ1-2
CASSPGSFYGYTF
>TRBV12-3/TRBV12-4|TRBJ1-6
CASSSRAIYNSPLHF
>TRBV29-1|TRBJ2-5
CSVSGTETQYF
>TRBV29-1|TRBJ2-2
CSVELAGVGELFF
>TRBV5-1|TRBJ2-7
CASSAGLGSYEQYF
>TRBV29-1|TRBJ2-7
CSVRSKGRDYEQYF
>TRBV7-2|TRBJ1-4
CASSLSGFEEKLFF
>TRBV6-2/TRBV6-3|TRBJ2-1
CASSSTASGPSGEQFF
>TRBV5-4|TRBJ2-7
CASSAWTGEENYEQYF
>TRBV7-3|TRBJ2-3
CASSLGPALARGTQYF
>TRBV25-1|TRBJ2-7
CASRGTGSSYEQYF
>TRBV6-6|TRBJ1-1
CASSYTGTEREAFF
>TRBV29-1|NA
CSVELAGGLETQYF
>TRBV20-1|TRBJ1-5
CSARMGYSNQPQHF
>TRBV4-3|TRBJ1-2
CASSPRESNYGYTF
>TRBV5-1|TRBJ2-7
CASSLTQPYEQYF
>TRBV10-3|TRBJ2-2
CAISPSGGNTGELFF
>TRBV4-3|TRBJ1-2
CASSPVEGNGYTF
>TRBV20-1|TRBJ2-3
CSARVPDREQYF
>TRBV7-2|TRBJ2-7
CASSLAVSSYEQYF
>TRBV20-1|TRBJ2-1
CSARGGPVDEQFF
>TRBV7-2|TRBJ2-1
CASSLAGVRSYNEQFF
>TRBV20-1|TRBJ2-2
CSVPTGVPTGELFF
>TRBV24-1|TRBJ1-5
CATSEAGLNQPQHF
>TRBV20-1|TRBJ2-3
CSARAGARRIGTDTQYF
>TRBV5-1|TRBJ2-1
CASSLSPPVRGRPYNEQFF
>TRBV20-1|TRBJ2-1
CSARGTEDNEQFF
>TRBV20-1|TRBJ1-6
CSARPRQVNSPLHF
>TRBV5-1|TRBJ2-1
CASSLGSRGSYNEQFF
>TRBV14|TRBJ2-7
CASETIWSEQYF
>TRBV20-1|TRBJ2-1
CSAEAGATYNEQFF
>TRBV9|TRBJ2-5
CASSVAPGTEETQYF
>TRBV10-3|TRBJ2-5
CASAKGVEQTQYF
>TRBV4-2|TRBJ1-1
CASSQGTTRGGPNTEAFF
>TRBV4-2|TRBJ2-7
CASSKWSSGYEQYF
>TRBV5-1|TRBJ2-3
CASSHGEGGPGDAQYF
>TRBV15|TRBJ2-1
CATSRDIGRSYNEQFF
>TRBV5-1|TRBJ2-2
CASSLTGTLNTGELFF
>TRBV9|TRBJ2-5
CASSASAGEGETQYF
>TRBV5-4|TRBJ2-3
CASNHRTSADTQYF
>TRBV4-3|TRBJ2-1
CASSQGLASGSYNEQFF
>TRBV9|TRBJ2-3
CASTSQDGKDTQYF
>TRBV18|TRBJ2-1
CASSPSGRSSYNGQFF
>TRBV9|TRBJ2-5
CASSVVPGHLQETQYF